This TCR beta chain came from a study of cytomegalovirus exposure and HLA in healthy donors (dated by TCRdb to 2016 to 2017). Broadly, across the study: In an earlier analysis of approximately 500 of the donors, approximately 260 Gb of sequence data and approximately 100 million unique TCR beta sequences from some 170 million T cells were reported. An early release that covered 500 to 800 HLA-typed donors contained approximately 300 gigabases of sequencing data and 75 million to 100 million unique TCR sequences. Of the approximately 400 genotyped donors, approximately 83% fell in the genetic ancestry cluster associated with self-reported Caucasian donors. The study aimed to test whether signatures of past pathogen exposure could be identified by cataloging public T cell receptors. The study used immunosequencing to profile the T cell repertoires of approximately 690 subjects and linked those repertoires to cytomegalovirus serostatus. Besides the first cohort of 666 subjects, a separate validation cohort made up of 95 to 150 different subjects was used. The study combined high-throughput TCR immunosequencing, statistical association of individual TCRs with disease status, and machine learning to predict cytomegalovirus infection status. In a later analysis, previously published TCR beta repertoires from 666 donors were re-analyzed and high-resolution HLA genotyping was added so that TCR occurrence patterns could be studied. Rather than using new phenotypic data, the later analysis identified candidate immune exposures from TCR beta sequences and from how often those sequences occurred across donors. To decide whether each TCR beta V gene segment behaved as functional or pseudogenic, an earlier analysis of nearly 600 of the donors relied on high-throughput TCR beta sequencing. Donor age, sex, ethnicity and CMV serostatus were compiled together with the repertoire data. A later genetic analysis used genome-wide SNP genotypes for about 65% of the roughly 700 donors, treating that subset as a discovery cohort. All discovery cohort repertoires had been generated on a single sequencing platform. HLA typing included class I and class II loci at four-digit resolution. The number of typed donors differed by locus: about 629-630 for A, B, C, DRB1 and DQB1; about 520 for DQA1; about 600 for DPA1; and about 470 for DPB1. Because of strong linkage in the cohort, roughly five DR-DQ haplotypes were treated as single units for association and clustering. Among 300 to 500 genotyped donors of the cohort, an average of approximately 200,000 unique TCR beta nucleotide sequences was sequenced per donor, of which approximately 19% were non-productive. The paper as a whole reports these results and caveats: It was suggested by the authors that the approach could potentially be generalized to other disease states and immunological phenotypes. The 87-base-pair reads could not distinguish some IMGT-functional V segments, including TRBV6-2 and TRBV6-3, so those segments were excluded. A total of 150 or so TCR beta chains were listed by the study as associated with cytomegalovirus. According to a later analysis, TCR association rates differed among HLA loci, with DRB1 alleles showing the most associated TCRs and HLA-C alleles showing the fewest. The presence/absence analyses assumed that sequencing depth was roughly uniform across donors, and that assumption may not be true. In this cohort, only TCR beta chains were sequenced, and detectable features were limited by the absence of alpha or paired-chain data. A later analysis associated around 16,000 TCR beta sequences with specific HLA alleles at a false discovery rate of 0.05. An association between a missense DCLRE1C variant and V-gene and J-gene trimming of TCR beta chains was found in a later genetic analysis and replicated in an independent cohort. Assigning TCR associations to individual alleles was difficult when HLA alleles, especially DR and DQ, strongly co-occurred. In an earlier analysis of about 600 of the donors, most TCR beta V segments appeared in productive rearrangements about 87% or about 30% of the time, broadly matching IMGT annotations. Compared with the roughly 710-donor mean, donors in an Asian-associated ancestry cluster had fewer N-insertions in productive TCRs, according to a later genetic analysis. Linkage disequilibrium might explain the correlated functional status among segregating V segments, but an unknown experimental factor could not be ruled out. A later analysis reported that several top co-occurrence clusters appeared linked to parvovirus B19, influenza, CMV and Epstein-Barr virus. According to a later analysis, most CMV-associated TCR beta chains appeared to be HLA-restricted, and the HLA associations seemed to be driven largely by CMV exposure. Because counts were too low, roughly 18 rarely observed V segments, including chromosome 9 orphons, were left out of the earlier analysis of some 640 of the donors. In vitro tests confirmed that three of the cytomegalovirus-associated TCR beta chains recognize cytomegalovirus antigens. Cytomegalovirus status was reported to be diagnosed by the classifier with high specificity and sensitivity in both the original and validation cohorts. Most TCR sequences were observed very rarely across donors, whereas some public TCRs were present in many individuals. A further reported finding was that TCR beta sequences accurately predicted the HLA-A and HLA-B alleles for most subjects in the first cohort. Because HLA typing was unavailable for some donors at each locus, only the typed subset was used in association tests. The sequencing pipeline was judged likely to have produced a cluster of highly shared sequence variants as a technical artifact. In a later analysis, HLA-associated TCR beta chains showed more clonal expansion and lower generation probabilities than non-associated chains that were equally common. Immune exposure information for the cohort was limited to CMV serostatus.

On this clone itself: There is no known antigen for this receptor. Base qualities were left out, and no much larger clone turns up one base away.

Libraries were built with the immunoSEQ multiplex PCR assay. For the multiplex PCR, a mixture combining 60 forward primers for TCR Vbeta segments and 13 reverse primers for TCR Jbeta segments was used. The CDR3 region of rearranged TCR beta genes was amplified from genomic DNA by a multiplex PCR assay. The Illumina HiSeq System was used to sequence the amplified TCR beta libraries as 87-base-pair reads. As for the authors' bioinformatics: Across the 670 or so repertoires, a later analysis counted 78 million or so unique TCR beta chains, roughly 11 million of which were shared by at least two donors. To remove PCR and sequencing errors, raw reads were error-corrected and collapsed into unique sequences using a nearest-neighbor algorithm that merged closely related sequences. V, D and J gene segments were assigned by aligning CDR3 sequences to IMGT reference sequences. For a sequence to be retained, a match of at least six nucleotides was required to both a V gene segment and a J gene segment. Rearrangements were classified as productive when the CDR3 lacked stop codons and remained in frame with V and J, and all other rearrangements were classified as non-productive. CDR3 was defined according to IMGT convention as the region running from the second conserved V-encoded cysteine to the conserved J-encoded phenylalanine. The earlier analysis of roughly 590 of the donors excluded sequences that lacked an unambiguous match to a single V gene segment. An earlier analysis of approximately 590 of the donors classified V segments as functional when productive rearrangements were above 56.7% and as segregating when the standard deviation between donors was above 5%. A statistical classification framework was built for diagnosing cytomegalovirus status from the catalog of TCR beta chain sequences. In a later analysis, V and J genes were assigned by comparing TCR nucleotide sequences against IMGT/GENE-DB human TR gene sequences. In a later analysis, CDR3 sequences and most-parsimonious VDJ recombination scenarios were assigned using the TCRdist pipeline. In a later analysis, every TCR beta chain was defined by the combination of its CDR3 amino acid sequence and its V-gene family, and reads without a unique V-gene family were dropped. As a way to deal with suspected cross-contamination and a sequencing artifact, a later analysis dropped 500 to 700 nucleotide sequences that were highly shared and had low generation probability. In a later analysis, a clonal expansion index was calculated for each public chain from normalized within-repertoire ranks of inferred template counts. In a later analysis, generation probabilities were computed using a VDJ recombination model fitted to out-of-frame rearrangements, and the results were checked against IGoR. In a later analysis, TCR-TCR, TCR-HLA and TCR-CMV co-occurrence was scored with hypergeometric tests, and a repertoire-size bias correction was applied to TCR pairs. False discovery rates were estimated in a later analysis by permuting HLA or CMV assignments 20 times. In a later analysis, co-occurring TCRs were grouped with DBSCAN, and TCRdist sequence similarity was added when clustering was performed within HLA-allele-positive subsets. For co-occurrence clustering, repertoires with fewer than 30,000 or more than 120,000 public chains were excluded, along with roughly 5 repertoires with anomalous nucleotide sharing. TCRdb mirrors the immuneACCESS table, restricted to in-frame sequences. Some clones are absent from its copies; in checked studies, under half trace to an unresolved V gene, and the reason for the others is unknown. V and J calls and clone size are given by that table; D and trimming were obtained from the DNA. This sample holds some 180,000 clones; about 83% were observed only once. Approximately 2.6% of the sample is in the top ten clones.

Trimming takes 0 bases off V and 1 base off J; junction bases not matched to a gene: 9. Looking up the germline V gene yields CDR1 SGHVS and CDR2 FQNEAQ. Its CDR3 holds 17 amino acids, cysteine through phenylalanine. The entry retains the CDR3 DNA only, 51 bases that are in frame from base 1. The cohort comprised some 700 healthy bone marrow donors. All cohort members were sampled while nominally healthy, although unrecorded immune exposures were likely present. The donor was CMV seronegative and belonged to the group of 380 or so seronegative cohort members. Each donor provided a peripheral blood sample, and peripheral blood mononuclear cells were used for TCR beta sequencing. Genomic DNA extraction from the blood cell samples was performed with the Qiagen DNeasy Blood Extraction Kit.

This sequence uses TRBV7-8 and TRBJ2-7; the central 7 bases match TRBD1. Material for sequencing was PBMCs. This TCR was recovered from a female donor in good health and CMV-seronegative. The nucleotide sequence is TGTGCCAGCAGCTTAGCCCCACAGGGGTTATTTTCCTACGAGCAGTACTTC. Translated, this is CASSLAPQGLFSYEQYF.